The source of this T cell receptor (beta chain) is a study of patients and donors after allogeneic stem cell transplantation. A single record per CDR3 protein comes from TCRdb applying MiXCR to the RT-PCR reads. In the table there are 400,000 to 450,000 distinct CDR3 sequences, 16% of which are singletons. J lost 0 bases, V lost 9 bases, and 8 bases had no gene match. From germline, CDR1 is MNHNS and CDR2 SASEGT. The CDR3 extends over 15 amino acids. This chain links TRBV6-1 with TRBJ2-1, with 7 nucleotides matching TRBD2. The TCR was taken from a human donor who was either an allogeneic HSCT recipient or a stem cell or donor lymphocyte infusion donor (not recorded which). It is not recorded whose cells these are; they may come from a transplant donor. The sequenced sample consisted of blood, either unsorted or a sorted T cell fraction (not recorded which). The CDR3 DNA reads TGTGCCAGAACTATTTGCGGGAGCTCCTACAATGAGCAGTTCTTC. This sequence encodes CARTICGSSYNEQFF.